The clone carrying this TCR beta chain was observed a handful of times. Authors' processing steps: Reference gene primer amplification yielded estimated nucleated cell counts. Profiling relied on immunoSEQ multiplex PCR, and the TCRdb table lists in-frame clones only, not all of them. The V and J calls and clone size come from that table; D and trimming were worked out from the DNA. This repertoire shows around 250,000 clones, around 86% found once; its top ten account for around a sixth. The entry originates in a study of blood T cell repertoires in COVID-19. Across the study: T cells, B-cell-depleted T cells, or PBMCs supplied cDNA or gDNA.

The length of the CDR3 is 14 residues. With 6 bases removed from V and 0 bases from J, the gap between germline ends came to 12 bases. Per germline, CDR1 MNHEY and CDR2 SVGAGI. The participants were between 18 and 89 years old and came from about two dozen US areas. The chain employs TRBV6-5 and TRBJ2-7; D uncertain. The TCR comes from a man younger than 30 who had recovered from COVID-19. Sequencing was done on a sample of PBMCs or T cells enriched from blood (not recorded which). Here the CDR3 DNA reads TGTGCCAGCAGACGCGACACACTCTCCTACGAGCAGTACTTC. Encoded protein: CASRRDTLSYEQYF.